What follows are 8 T cell receptor beta chains derived from one specimen sequenced in a study of blood T cell repertoires in COVID-19. Here immunoSEQ multiplex PCR was the method, and the copy in TCRdb shows in-frame clones only, minus some. In the table there are approximately 130,000 clones, approximately 84% of which are singletons. The sample comprised peripheral blood. The receptors here all came from a woman between 45 and 60 years old who had recovered from COVID-19.

V is TRBV19 and J is TRBJ1-5; 8 bases map to TRBD1. Germline V CDR1 and CDR2: LNHDA, SQIVND (reference sequence). This CDR3 contains 15 residues. V was pared by 3 bases and J by 6 bases, with 7 bases of the junction left unmatched. The CDR3 nucleotides are TGTGCCAGTAGTATTGCGACAGGGGAGGGTCAGCCCCAGCATTTT. It encodes CASSIATGEGQPQHF. The full variable domain, its missing parts supplied by reference TRBV19 and TRBJ1-5, is DGGITQSPKYLFRKEGQNVTLSCEQNLNHDAMYWYRQDPGQGLRLIYYSQIVNDFQKGDIAEGYSVSREKKESFPLTVTSAQKNPTAFYLCASSIATGEGQPQHFGDGTRLSIL.

The J gene is TRBJ2-2, the V gene TRBV5-1; D not resolved. V gave up 4 bases and J gave up 4 bases, with 11 bases separating them. The length of the CDR3 is 14 residues. In germline, CDR1 is SGHRS, CDR2 YFSETQ. The CDR3 coding sequence is TGCGCCAGCAGCGACGCTTGGGCCACCGGGGAGCTGTTTTTT. Encoded protein: CASSDAWATGELFF.

This clone was seen a handful of times. The rearrangement links TRBV18 to TRBJ1-2; possibly TRBD1 for D (5 bases). The CDR3 runs to 14 residues. The germline gives CDR1 KGHSH, CDR2 LQKENI. Trimming took 5 bases from V and 7 from J, leaving 17 bases between them. The CDR3, as DNA: TGTGCCAGCTCATCACTTAACATCGGGGGTGGCTACACCTTC. Translating it yields CASSSLNIGGGYTF.

This sequence joins TRBV7-2 and TRBJ2-7; 10 positions match TRBD2. The CDR3 consists of 17 residues. V shed 1 base and J 0 bases; nucleotides not matched to a gene: 6. Per the germline V gene, CDR1 is SGHTA and CDR2 is FQGNSA. The CDR3 nucleotides are TGTGCCAGCAGCTTAGAGGGGTTAGCGGGGGGCTCCTACGAGCAGTACTTC. It translates to CASSLEGLAGGSYEQYF.

This clone appeared a single time. The chain carries TRBV10-3 and TRBJ2-7, with 8 bases lining up with TRBD2. The CDR3 covers 14 residues. V lost 10 bases, J lost 4 bases, and 12 bases stayed unmatched. The V gene's germline CDR1 is ENHRY and CDR2 SYGVKD. CDR3 DNA sequence: TGTGCCAGTAAGGAGACTAGCGCCGGTTACGAGCAGTACTTC. This gives the protein CASKETSAGYEQYF.

The rearrangement links TRBV7-9 to TRBJ2-5; 8 positions match TRBD2. CDR3 length: 17 residues. CDR1 is SEHNR, CDR2 FQNEAQ, per germline (reference sequence). After removal of 7 bases from V and 2 bases from J, the junction contained 15 bases not matched to a gene. The CDR3 here is CASMNPKRGRDQETQYF. The DNA of the CDR3 is TGTGCCAGCATGAATCCGAAGCGGGGGAGAGATCAAGAGACCCAGTACTTC.

The chain employs TRBV19 and TRBJ1-2; no firm D call. This CDR3 is built from 17 residues. Trimming shortened V by 1 base and J by 4 bases, and 19 bases separated the two germline ends. The V gene's germline CDR1 is LNHDA and CDR2 SQIVND (reference sequence). CDR3 region: CASSIVAGRLGGYGYTF. The CDR3 DNA sequence: TGTGCCAGTAGTATAGTGGCAGGTCGCCTCGGTGGCTATGGCTACACCTTC.

V is TRBV7-8 and J is TRBJ2-3, with 11 bases aligning to TRBD2. With 5 bases clipped from V and 5 bases from J, the junction kept 15 bases outside the gene matches. CDR1 and CDR2 (germline): SGHVS, FQNEAQ. The CDR3 extends over 18 amino acids. CDR3 amino acids: CASSLRRIAGGGGDTQYF. Here the CDR3 DNA reads TGTGCCAGCAGCCTTCGCAGGATAGCGGGAGGGGGAGGAGATACGCAGTATTTT.